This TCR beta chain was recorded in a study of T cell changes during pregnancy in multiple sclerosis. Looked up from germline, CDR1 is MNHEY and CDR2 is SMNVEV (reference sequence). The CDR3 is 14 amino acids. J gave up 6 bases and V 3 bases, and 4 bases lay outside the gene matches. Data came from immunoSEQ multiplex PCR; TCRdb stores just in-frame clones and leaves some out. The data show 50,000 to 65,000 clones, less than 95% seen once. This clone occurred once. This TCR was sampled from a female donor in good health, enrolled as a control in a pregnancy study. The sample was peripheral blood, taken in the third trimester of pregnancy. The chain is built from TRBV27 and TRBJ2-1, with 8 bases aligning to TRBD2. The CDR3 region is CASSFGSGVNEQFF. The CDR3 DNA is TGTGCCAGCAGTTTCGGTAGCGGGGTCAATGAGCAGTTCTTC.